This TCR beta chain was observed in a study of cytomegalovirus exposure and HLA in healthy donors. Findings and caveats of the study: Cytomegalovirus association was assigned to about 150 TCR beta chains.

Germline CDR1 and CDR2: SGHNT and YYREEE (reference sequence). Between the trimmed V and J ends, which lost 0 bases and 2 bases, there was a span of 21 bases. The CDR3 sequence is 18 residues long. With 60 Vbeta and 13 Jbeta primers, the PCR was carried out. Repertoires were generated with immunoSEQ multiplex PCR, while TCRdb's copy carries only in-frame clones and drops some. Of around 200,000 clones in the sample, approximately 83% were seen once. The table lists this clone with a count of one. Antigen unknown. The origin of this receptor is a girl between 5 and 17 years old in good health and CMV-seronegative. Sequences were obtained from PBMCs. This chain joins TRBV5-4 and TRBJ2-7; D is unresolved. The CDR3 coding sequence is TGTGCCAGCAGCTTGGTCTATTCTGCCGAGCCAAGAGCCTACGAGCAGTACTTC. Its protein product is CASSLVYSAEPRAYEQYF.